The 25 T cell receptor beta chains in this list originate from one sample, sequenced in a study of blood T cell repertoires in COVID-19. Profiling relied on immunoSEQ multiplex PCR, and the TCRdb table lists in-frame clones only, not all of them. The sample yields about 280,000 clones, around four fifths seen once. The sequencing sample was made of peripheral blood. These receptors were obtained from a woman aged 50 to 60 who had recovered from COVID-19.

V and J are TRBV29-1 and TRBJ2-1, with 8 bases lining up with TRBD2. Germline V gene lookup returns CDR1 SQVTM and CDR2 ANQGSEA. V shed 7 bases, J shed 6 bases, and the junction held 11 bases outside the gene matches. This CDR3 spans 14 amino acids. The DNA for the CDR3 is TGCAGCGCCCATAGCGGGACTTGGAGCAATGAGCAGTTCTTC. Amino acid sequence: CSAHSGTWSNEQFF.

This chain joins TRBV19 and TRBJ1-1; possibly TRBD1 for D (6 bases). V was trimmed by 7 bases and J by 0 bases, leaving 12 bases between them. Germline CDR1 LNHDA, CDR2 SQIVND (reference sequence). The CDR3 is made up of 14 amino acids. In nucleotides, the CDR3 is TGTGCCAGTACCAAGACAGGTATGAACACTGAAGCTTTCTTT. The encoded protein is CASTKTGMNTEAFF.

V gene TRBV7-9 combines with J gene TRBJ2-3; a weak D match, TRBD1 (6 bases). Deletions cut 5 bases from V and 0 bases from J, with 9 bases between. From germline, CDR1 is SEHNR and CDR2 FQNEAQ (reference sequence). The CDR3 runs to 14 residues. CDR3 amino acids: CASSLGQSTDTQYF. Here the CDR3 DNA reads TGTGCCAGCAGCCTAGGACAGAGCACAGATACGCAGTATTTT.

The V call is TRBV19, the J call TRBJ1-1; D is perhaps TRBD1 (6 bases). The V and J ends lost 3 bases and 1 base respectively, with 12 bases between them. Looked up from germline, CDR1 is LNHDA and CDR2 is SQIVND (reference sequence). The CDR3 consists of 15 residues. Here the CDR3 reads CASSIGGGANTEAFF. Here the CDR3 DNA reads TGTGCCAGTAGTATCGGAGGGGGGGCGAACACTGAAGCTTTCTTT.

V usage is TRBV3-1 (or the pseudogene TRBV3-2) and J usage is TRBJ2-7; 11 positions agree with TRBD2. The CDR3 has 17 residues. Germline-derived CDR1 and CDR2 are LGHDT and YNNKEL (reference sequence). Trimming took 4 bases from V and 0 from J; bases not matched to a gene: 8. The CDR3 nucleotides read TGTGCCAGCAGCCCCGGACTAGCGGGCCCTAGCTCCTACGAGCAGTACTTC. It yields the protein CASSPGLAGPSSYEQYF.

The chain has TRBV2 and TRBJ2-2; perhaps TRBD2 as D (6 bases). CDR3 length equals 14 residues. Germline assignment: CDR1 SNHLY and CDR2 FYNNEI. With 4 bases removed from V and 6 bases from J, the gap between germline ends came to 12 bases. CDR3 in amino acids: CASSGRGSAGELFF. DNA for the CDR3: TGTGCCAGCAGTGGTCGGGGGTCGGCCGGGGAGCTGTTTTTT.

V usage is TRBV7-2 and J usage is TRBJ1-2; no reliable D call. The CDR3 spans 16 residues. V shed 1 base and J shed 7 bases, with 19 bases lying between them. Germline V gene data show CDR1 as SGHTA and CDR2 as FQGNSA. The CDR3 loop is CASSLGPGTASFGYTF. The CDR3 bases are TGTGCCAGCAGCTTAGGACCGGGAACGGCTTCTTTTGGCTACACCTTC.

The chain recombines TRBV7-2 with TRBJ2-7, with D perhaps matching TRBD1 (6 bases). The CDR3 is 16 amino acids. Trimming stripped 6 bases from V and 0 bases from J, with 18 bases between. CDR1 is SGHTA, CDR2 FQGNSA, per germline. The CDR3 reads CASSSSWGRSSYEQYF. Written as DNA, the CDR3 is TGTGCCAGCAGTTCCTCCTGGGGGCGGAGCTCCTACGAGCAGTACTTC. Complete variable domain (other parts from reference TRBV7-2 and TRBJ2-7): GAGVSQSPSNKVTEKGKDVELRCDPISGHTALYWYRQSLGQGLEFLIYFQGNSAPDKSGLPSDRFSAERTGGSVSTLTIQRTQQEDSAVYLCASSSSWGRSSYEQYFGPGTRLTVT.

The V gene is TRBV4-3, the J gene TRBJ2-3, with 12 bases that match TRBD2. The CDR3 extends over 16 amino acids. V shed 3 bases, J shed 2 bases, and the junction held 3 bases outside the gene matches. Germline CDR1 is LGHNA and CDR2 is YSLEER. The CDR3 DNA reads as TGCGCCAGCAGCCAGGGGACTAGCGGGTTCACAGATACGCAGTATTTT. The encoded protein is CASSQGTSGFTDTQYF.

This clone showed up just a few times. V is TRBV27 and J is TRBJ2-5, with 9 bases identical to TRBD1. The germline V gene has CDR1 MNHEY and CDR2 SMNVEV (reference sequence). V was clipped by 4 bases and J by 2 bases; unmatched bases: 5. The CDR3 is made up of 15 amino acids. The CDR3 DNA sequence: TGTGCCAGCAGTTCCCCGACAGGGGGACAAGAGACCCAGTACTTC. This gives the protein CASSSPTGGQETQYF.

V and J are TRBV29-1 and TRBJ1-2, with D perhaps TRBD1 (5 bases). The CDR3 has 12 residues. Germline V gene data show CDR1 as SQVTM and CDR2 as ANQGSEA. Trimming left V 7 bases short and J 0 bases short, with 9 bases between. The CDR3: CSAQGSNYGYTF. CDR3 in DNA: TGCAGCGCTCAGGGTTCTAACTATGGCTACACCTTC.

The chain is built from TRBV15 and TRBJ2-3, with 14 bases fitting TRBD2. Germline CDR1 is LNHNV and CDR2 is YYDKDF (reference sequence). V gave up 3 bases and J gave up 4 bases; unmatched junction bases: 15. The CDR3 sequence is 20 residues long. CDR3 in DNA: TGTGCCACCAGCAGCGGGACTAGCGGGGGCGAAGGGGGGGCGGCAGATACGCAGTATTTT. It is translated as CATSSGTSGGEGGAADTQYF. The full variable domain, completed using reference TRBV15 and TRBJ2-3, is DAMVIQNPRYQVTQFGKPVTLSCSQTLNHNVMYWYQQKSSQAPKLLFHYYDKDFNNEADTPDNFQSRRPNTSFCFLDIRSPGLGDTAMYLCATSSGTSGGEGGAADTQYFGPGTRLTVL.

This chain joins TRBV25-1 and TRBJ1-4; 8 bases map to TRBD1. The CDR3 has 15 residues. Per germline, CDR1 MGHDK and CDR2 SYGVNS. The V and J ends lost 5 bases and 8 bases, in that order; junction bases with no gene match: 10. CDR3: CASSLPGQADEKLFF. The CDR3 nucleotides are TGTGCCAGCAGTCTACCGGGACAGGCGGACGAAAAACTGTTTTTT. The full variable domain, with the rest looked up from reference TRBV25-1 and TRBJ1-4, is EADIYQTPRYLVIGTGKKITLECSQTMGHDKMYWYQQDPGMELHLIHYSYGVNSTEKGDLSSESTVSRIRTEHFPLTLESARPSHTSQYLCASSLPGQADEKLFFGSGTQLSVL.

As for this clone: This CDR3 is missing its conserved last phenylalanine or tryptophan, likely due to a read error. The limits of the CDR3 on the DNA are not certain, so only TCRdb's listed CDR3 is given. J is TRBJ1-2 and V is TRBV5-4; whether TRBD1, the table's D call, matches the DNA was not checked. The CDR3 extends over 13 residues, inclusive of both ends. Germline V gives CDR1 SGHNT, CDR2 YYREEE (reference sequence). The chain's CDR3 is CASAGTGLYSDVL.

This chain connects TRBV13 to TRBJ1-4, with 11 bases matching TRBD1. Germline V gene lookup returns CDR1 PRHDT and CDR2 FYEKMQ (reference sequence). This CDR3 comprises 14 residues. Trimming removed 4 bases from V and 8 bases from J; junction bases left unmatched: 3. DNA of the CDR3: TGTGCCAGCAGCTACGGGACAGGGGGGGAAAAACTGTTTTTT. Translating gives CASSYGTGGEKLFF.

The chain carries TRBV4-2 and TRBJ1-4; 8 bases agree with TRBD1. Germline V gene sequence: CDR1 LGHNA, CDR2 YNFKEQ. The V segment lost 4 bases and the J segment 2 bases; nucleotides outside the gene matches: 0. CDR3 length: 14 residues. In nucleotides, the CDR3 is TGTGCCAGCAGCCGGACAGGGACTAATGAAAAACTGTTTTTT. The encoded protein is CASSRTGTNEKLFF.

The gene calls are TRBV6-5 and TRBJ1-6; 10 bases agree with TRBD1. Germline CDR1 is MNHEY and CDR2 is SVGAGI. CDR3 length equals 14 residues. J lost 13 bases, V lost 6 bases, and 9 bases had no gene match. In DNA, the CDR3 is TGTGCCAGCAGACCCGGGACAGGGGTATTGCCCCTCCACTTT. This codes for CASRPGTGVLPLHF.

This clone has a single count. This chain links TRBV24-1 with TRBJ1-6; tentative D call: TRBD1 (6 bases). Trimming took 7 bases from V and 2 from J, leaving 20 bases between them. Germline CDR1 reads KGHDR; CDR2 reads SFDVKD. This CDR3 is 18 amino acids long. This CDR3 reads CATRNCLRDTPYNSPLHF. The CDR3 DNA sequence: TGTGCCACCAGAAACTGCCTCCGGGACACCCCCTATAATTCACCCCTCCACTTT.

V gene TRBV27 combines with J gene TRBJ1-3; a weak D match, TRBD1 (5 bases). The germline V gene encodes CDR1 MNHEY and CDR2 SMNVEV (reference sequence). The CDR3 has 15 residues. Between the trimmed V and J ends, which lost 5 bases and 4 bases, there was a span of 15 bases. Here the CDR3 DNA reads TGTGCCAGCAGTCCCTGGCAGGGCATCGGAAACACCATATATTTT. Residues: CASSPWQGIGNTIYF.

The chain recombines TRBV6-6 with TRBJ1-6, with D unresolved. Germline V gene sequence: CDR1 MNHNY, CDR2 SVGAGI (reference sequence). Trimming pared 5 bases from V and 3 bases from J, leaving 8 bases between. The CDR3 runs 14 residues. The CDR3 reads CASSQQLYNSPLHF. In nucleotides, the CDR3 is TGTGCCAGCAGTCAACAGCTCTATAATTCACCCCTCCACTTT.

This chain joins TRBV30 and TRBJ1-5; D unresolved. This CDR3 is built from 13 residues. Germline assignment: CDR1 GTSNPN and CDR2 SVGIG (reference sequence). The germline V and J ends were trimmed by 2 bases and 0 bases, with 5 bases remaining between them. CDR3 nucleotide sequence: TGTGCCTGGAGTCCGGGTAGCAATCAGCCCCAGCATTTT. Translated: CAWSPGSNQPQHF.

The V and J genes are TRBV6-2 or TRBV6-3 and TRBJ2-1; D may be TRBD1 (6 bases). This CDR3 contains 17 residues. CDR1 MNHEY and CDR2 SVGEGT come from the germline V gene. V gave up 2 bases and J gave up 2 bases, with 16 bases separating them. The CDR3 DNA follows: TGTGCCAGCAGTTACAGGGGGATTTCCACTACCTACAATGAGCAGTTCTTC. Its protein product is CASSYRGISTTYNEQFF.

CDR3 loop: CASSVEQNTEAFF. CDR3 bases: TGTGCCAGCAGTGTAGAGCAGAACACTGAAGCTTTCTTT. The chain combines TRBV2 with TRBJ1-1; no firm D call. This CDR3 region has 13 residues. Germline V gene sequence: CDR1 SNHLY, CDR2 FYNNEI. Trimming took 4 bases from V and 1 from J, leaving 7 bases between them.

The CDR3 bases are TGTGCCAGCAGCTTCGGGCCTAGCGAAACAGATACGCAGTATTTT. Translated, it gives CASSFGPSETDTQYF. The gene calls are TRBV7-2 and TRBJ2-3; D may be TRBD2 (6 bases). The CDR3 consists of 15 residues. Trimming shortened V by 3 bases and J by 3 bases, and 13 bases separated the two germline ends. In germline, CDR1 is SGHTA, CDR2 FQGNSA.

The genes are TRBV6-5 and TRBJ1-2, with TRBD1 as a possible D gene (5 bases). The V end was cut by 6 bases, the J end by 2 bases, with 13 bases between. Germline-derived CDR1 and CDR2 are MNHEY and SVGAGI. The CDR3 is made up of 14 amino acids. The CDR3 spells CASSFDRYNYGYTF. In DNA, the CDR3 is TGTGCCAGCAGCTTTGACAGATACAACTATGGCTACACCTTC.